These 31 T cell receptor beta chains originate from one sample sequenced in a study of OX40 agonist ivuxolimab in advanced cancers. Generated by immunoSEQ multiplex PCR, the TCRdb table keeps only in-frame clones and is missing some. In the table there are about 53,000 clones, 70% to 85% of which are singletons. This specimen was CD4+ or CD8+ T cells sorted from blood, taken in a trial of the OX40 agonist ivuxolimab. The source of these receptors is an adult with an advanced solid tumor such as melanoma, head and neck, liver or kidney cancer.

The sample holds one count of this clone. This chain joins TRBV25-1 and TRBJ2-3; D gene uncertain. The CDR3 loop spans 16 amino acids. Deletions cut 0 bases from V and 0 bases from J, with 10 bases between. Looked up from germline, CDR1 is MGHDK and CDR2 is SYGVNS. CDR3 in amino acids: CASSEYKGTSTDTQYF. The CDR3 nucleotides read TGTGCCAGCAGTGAATATAAGGGCACTAGCACAGATACGCAGTATTTT. Combining the CDR3 with reference TRBV25-1 and TRBJ2-3 gives the whole variable domain EADIYQTPRYLVIGTGKKITLECSQTMGHDKMYWYQQDPGMELHLIHYSYGVNSTEKGDLSSESTVSRIRTEHFPLTLESARPSHTSQYLCASSEYKGTSTDTQYFGPGTRLTVL.

This chain links TRBV11-3 with TRBJ2-3; TRBD2 agrees at 7 bases. The J segment lost 2 bases and the V segment lost 3 bases, leaving 8 bases of the junction unmatched. Germline lookup yields CDR1 SGHNT and CDR2 YENEEA. This CDR3 is 16 amino acids long. CDR3 DNA: TGTGCCAGCAGCTTCAGCGGGACTACGCCCACAGATACGCAGTATTTT. Translation gives CASSFSGTTPTDTQYF.

This clone was picked up a small number of times. The gene calls are TRBV19 and TRBJ1-1; D not certain. CDR3 length equals 15 residues. Germline assignment: CDR1 LNHDA and CDR2 SQIVND (reference sequence). V gave up 1 base and J gave up 3 bases, with 12 bases separating them. CDR3 nucleotide sequence: TGTGCCAGTAGTATAGGGGGATCAGACCACACTGAAGCTTTCTTT. Translated, it gives CASSIGGSDHTEAFF. Variable domain in full (rest from reference TRBV19 and TRBJ1-1): DGGITQSPKYLFRKEGQNVTLSCEQNLNHDAMYWYRQDPGQGLRLIYYSQIVNDFQKGDIAEGYSVSREKKESFPLTVTSAQKNPTAFYLCASSIGGSDHTEAFFGQGTRLTVV.

This chain connects TRBV5-6 to TRBJ1-2, with D maybe TRBD1 (5 bases). V was trimmed by 0 bases and J by 7 bases, leaving 10 bases between them. Germline V gives CDR1 SGHDT, CDR2 YYEEEE. CDR3 size: 13 residues. The CDR3 spells CASSLGRVGGYTF. The DNA of the CDR3 is TGTGCCAGCAGCTTGGGCAGGGTCGGTGGCTACACCTTC.

The genes are TRBV19 and TRBJ2-3; TRBD1 aligns across 9 bases. Germline assignment: CDR1 LNHDA and CDR2 SQIVND (reference sequence). V shed 2 bases and J 3 bases; nucleotides not matched to a gene: 6. The CDR3 is 16 amino acids. As DNA, the CDR3 is TGTGCCAGTAGTATACGGACAGGGGTTAGGACAGATACGCAGTATTTT. This encodes CASSIRTGVRTDTQYF.

The V gene is TRBV19, the J gene TRBJ1-3; 7 bases agree with TRBD1. The CDR3 is 15 residues long. Germline V gives CDR1 LNHDA, CDR2 SQIVND (reference sequence). V shed 4 bases and J 4 bases; nucleotides not matched to a gene: 7. The CDR3 DNA follows: TGTGCCAGTAGTACCCTCGGGACAGTCGGAAACACCATATATTTT. It encodes CASSTLGTVGNTIYF.

DNA for the CDR3: TGTGCCAGCAACCTTGCACTAGCAGCCCCCCGCGGGGAGCTGTTTTTT. This gives the protein CASNLALAAPRGELFF. The V gene is TRBV2, the J gene TRBJ2-2; possibly TRBD2 for D (6 bases). The CDR3 is 16 residues long. V was shortened by 7 bases and J by 7 bases, with 22 bases between the two germline ends. From germline, CDR1 is SNHLY and CDR2 FYNNEI.

This chain connects TRBV12-5 to TRBJ1-5, with 9 bases identical to TRBD1. J was trimmed by 5 bases and V by 4 bases; bases with no gene match: 3. The germline V gene encodes CDR1 LGHNT and CDR2 FRNRAP. CDR3 length equals 14 residues. The CDR3 loop is CASGWTGVDQPQHF. The DNA of the CDR3 is TGTGCTAGTGGTTGGACAGGGGTAGATCAGCCCCAGCATTTT.

The chain couples TRBV6-1 to TRBJ2-3; weak D call: TRBD1 (6 bases). V was shortened by 6 bases and J by 3 bases, with 16 bases between the two germline ends. The germline V gene encodes CDR1 MNHNS and CDR2 SASEGT. The CDR3 extends over 15 amino acids. CDR3 in amino acids: CASSRNRAITDTQYF. The CDR3 nucleotides read TGTGCCAGCAGCCGGAACAGGGCCATAACAGATACGCAGTATTTT.

The J gene is TRBJ1-4, the V gene TRBV9; D is unresolved. Trimming took 3 bases from V and 6 from J, leaving 15 bases between them. The CDR3 has 15 amino acids. Germline assignment: CDR1 SGDLS and CDR2 YYNGEE. This chain's CDR3 is CASSASPSPYEKLFF. CDR3 nucleotide sequence: TGTGCCAGCAGCGCCAGCCCAAGCCCCTATGAAAAACTGTTTTTT. Looking up the rest from reference TRBV9 and TRBJ1-4 gives the full variable domain: DSGVTQTPKHLITATGQRVTLRCSPRSGDLSVYWYQQSLDQGLQFLIQYYNGEERAKGNILERFSAQQFPDLHSELNLSSLELGDSALYFCASSASPSPYEKLFFGSGTQLSVL.

The chain combines TRBV6-5 with TRBJ1-1; D gene unclear. The CDR3 loop spans 14 amino acids. Germline-derived CDR1 and CDR2 are MNHEY and SVGAGI. Trimming cost V 4 bases and J 0 bases, with 9 bases left between them. CDR3 DNA sequence: TGTGCCAGCAGTTCGGTCCTTGTGAACACTGAAGCTTTCTTT. Translated: CASSSVLVNTEAFF.

V usage is TRBV18 and J usage is TRBJ2-2; D unresolved. V was pared by 3 bases and J by 3 bases, with 11 bases between. Germline V CDR1 and CDR2: KGHSH, LQKENI. The CDR3 extends over 15 amino acids. The CDR3 DNA reads TGTGCCAGCTCACCTCGCCAGGCGGACACCGGGGAGCTGTTTTTT. This encodes CASSPRQADTGELFF.

The rearrangement uses TRBV25-1 and TRBJ1-4; a weak D match, TRBD1 (5 bases). Per germline, CDR1 MGHDK and CDR2 SYGVNS. The CDR3 is made up of 15 amino acids. The V and J ends lost 1 base and 8 bases respectively, with 14 bases between them. The CDR3 sequence is CASSEFDQGNEKLFF. CDR3 nucleotides: TGTGCCAGCAGTGAATTCGACCAGGGTAACGAAAAACTGTTTTTT.

This clone was found a few times. The chain joins TRBV16 to TRBJ1-2, with no clear D. This CDR3 has 12 residues. Deletions cut 0 bases from V and 3 bases from J, with 2 bases between. Germline V gene lookup returns CDR1 KGHSY and CDR2 FQNENV. The chain's CDR3 is CASSQSHYGYTF. The CDR3 DNA reads TGTGCCAGCAGCCAATCCCACTATGGCTACACCTTC.

About this clone itself: Other DNA sequences in the same sample also yield this CDR3. The chain is built from TRBV30 and TRBJ1-2; the D gene is possibly TRBD1 (6 bases). The CDR3 runs to 12 residues. Germline CDR1 and CDR2: GTSNPN and SVGIG (reference sequence). The V end was cut by 2 bases, the J end by 2 bases, with 6 bases between. The CDR3 sequence is CAWSRGNYGYTF. DNA for the CDR3: TGTGCCTGGAGTAGGGGGAACTATGGCTACACCTTC.

This clone was counted only a few times. This chain joins TRBV7-3 and TRBJ1-1; D is unresolved. The CDR3 covers 13 residues. Looked up from germline, CDR1 is SGHTA and CDR2 is FQGTGA. Trimming took 2 bases from V and 5 from J, leaving 9 bases between them. DNA of the CDR3: TGTGCCAGCAGCTTATTTGGGGATACTGAAGCTTTCTTT. Its protein is CASSLFGDTEAFF.

V and J are TRBV10-3 and TRBJ1-2, with D hard to call. Looked up from germline, CDR1 is ENHRY and CDR2 is SYGVKD. V dropped 3 bases and J dropped 8 bases, with 10 bases sitting between them. The CDR3 contains 12 residues. The CDR3 DNA sequence: TGTGCCATCAGTGATTGGGGAAACGGCTACACCTTC. As protein: CAISDWGNGYTF.

This rearrangement joins TRBV6-6 to TRBJ2-7; TRBD1 agrees at 12 bases. The CDR3 spans 15 residues. The trim removed 0 bases at V and 6 bases at J, leaving 3 bases unmatched. Germline CDR1 and CDR2: MNHNY and SVGAGI (reference sequence). Here the CDR3 reads CASSYSGQGATEQYF. The CDR3 DNA reads as TGTGCCAGCAGTTACTCGGGACAGGGGGCGACCGAGCAGTACTTC.

This rearrangement joins TRBV7-2 to TRBJ2-6; D is uncertain. Trimming left V 1 base short and J 2 bases short, with 3 bases between. The germline CDR1 and CDR2 sequences are SGHTA and FQGNSA. The length of the CDR3 is 14 residues. CDR3 bases: TGTGCCAGCAGCTTAGGGGCTGGGGCCAACGTCCTGACTTTC. This gives the protein CASSLGAGANVLTF.

The chain uses TRBV7-2 and TRBJ1-2, with TRBD1 matching over 7 bases. The trim removed 5 bases at V and 5 bases at J, leaving 11 bases unmatched. CDR3 length equals 15 residues. Germline V gene lookup returns CDR1 SGHTA and CDR2 FQGNSA. The CDR3 DNA follows: TGTGCCAGCAGCGAAACCGGGACAGAGGCTTATGGCTACACCTTC. This gives the protein CASSETGTEAYGYTF.

V usage is TRBV5-4 and J usage is TRBJ1-1, with 7 positions matching TRBD1. Germline trimming cut 3 bases from V and 5 bases from J; bases unmatched to any gene: 10. The CDR3 covers 15 residues. The germline CDR1 and CDR2 sequences are SGHNT and YYREEE (reference sequence). The CDR3 DNA follows: TGTGCCAGCAGCTCCCCGTCACAGGGGAGGACTGAAGCTTTCTTT. This translates into CASSSPSQGRTEAFF. Full variable domain (remainder filled in from reference TRBV5-4 and TRBJ1-1): ETGVTQSPTHLIKTRGQQVTLRCSSQSGHNTVSWYQQALGQGPQFIFQYYREEENGRGNFPPRFSGLQFPNYSSELNVNALELDDSALYLCASSSPSQGRTEAFFGQGTRLTVV.

The chain carries TRBV27 and TRBJ2-7, with TRBD1 as a possible D gene (6 bases). Per germline, CDR1 MNHEY and CDR2 SMNVEV (reference sequence). This CDR3 contains 13 residues. V was clipped by 5 bases and J by 7 bases, with 15 bases between them. The chain's CDR3 is CASSVRGLGEQYF. The CDR3 region has the DNA TGTGCCAGCAGTGTCAGGGGATTAGGGGAGCAGTACTTC.

The rearrangement links TRBV19 to TRBJ1-4, with D maybe TRBD1 (5 bases). Trimming cost V 5 bases and J 0 bases, with 16 bases left between them. The CDR3 sequence is 17 residues long. From germline, CDR1 is LNHDA and CDR2 SQIVND (reference sequence). CDR3 amino acids: CASSSWTQLATNEKLFF. CDR3 nucleotide sequence: TGTGCCAGTAGTTCCTGGACACAACTTGCAACTAATGAAAAACTGTTTTTT.

The chain uses TRBV18 and TRBJ1-1; D is ambiguous. V gave up 6 bases and J gave up 1 base, with 9 bases separating them. This CDR3 has 13 residues. Germline CDR1 KGHSH, CDR2 LQKENI. This chain's CDR3 is CASSSAGNTEAFF. DNA for the CDR3: TGTGCCAGCTCGTCCGCTGGGAACACTGAAGCTTTCTTT.

V and J are TRBV5-1 and TRBJ2-1; D gene unclear. This CDR3 has 16 residues. The germline CDR1 and CDR2 sequences are SGHRS and YFSETQ. With 0 bases removed from V and 0 bases from J, the gap between germline ends came to 10 bases. Written as DNA, the CDR3 is TGCGCCAGCAGCTTGGGAAGCCCGAGCTCCTACAATGAGCAGTTCTTC. Amino acid sequence: CASSLGSPSSYNEQFF.

The CDR3 sequence: CASRQDRDAEAFF. The CDR3 region has the DNA TGTGCCAGTAGGCAGGACAGGGACGCTGAAGCTTTCTTT. This chain uses TRBV19 with TRBJ1-1; 8 nucleotides match TRBD1. Germline V CDR1 and CDR2: LNHDA, SQIVND (reference sequence). V shed 6 bases, J shed 6 bases, and the junction held 6 bases outside the gene matches. This CDR3 is built from 13 residues. The full variable domain, in which reference TRBV19 and TRBJ1-1 provide the parts outside the CDR3, is DGGITQSPKYLFRKEGQNVTLSCEQNLNHDAMYWYRQDPGQGLRLIYYSQIVNDFQKGDIAEGYSVSREKKESFPLTVTSAQKNPTAFYLCASRQDRDAEAFFGQGTRLTVV.

The J gene is TRBJ2-1, the V gene TRBV5-1, with D maybe TRBD2 (5 bases). Trimming pared 4 bases from V and 9 bases from J, leaving 14 bases between. The germline CDR1 and CDR2 sequences are SGHRS and YFSETQ. The CDR3 is 13 residues long. The CDR3 region has the DNA TGCGCCAGCAGCCGAATTTCGGGGAGTGAGCAGTTCTTC. Encoded protein: CASSRISGSEQFF.

A few counts support this clone. The V call is TRBV18, the J call TRBJ1-2, with D uncertain. The CDR3 covers 13 residues. Germline lookup yields CDR1 KGHSH and CDR2 LQKENI. The ends were cut back, 3 bases at V and 3 bases at J, with 8 bases in the middle. CDR3 sequence: CASSPIGDYGYTF. The CDR3 DNA sequence: TGTGCCAGCTCACCGATCGGGGACTATGGCTACACCTTC. Combining the CDR3 with reference TRBV18 and TRBJ1-2 gives the whole variable domain NAGVMQNPRHLVRRRGQEARLRCSPMKGHSHVYWYRQLPEEGLKFMVYLQKENIIDESGMPKERFSAEFPKEGPSILRIQQVVRGDSAAYFCASSPIGDYGYTFGSGTRLTVV.

The gene calls are TRBV27 and TRBJ1-5; D uncertain. V was shortened by 3 bases and J by 5 bases, with 8 bases between the two germline ends. CDR1 and CDR2 (germline): MNHEY, SMNVEV (reference sequence). This CDR3 region has 13 residues. The CDR3 sequence is CASSFRPHQPQHF. The CDR3 coding sequence is TGTGCCAGCAGTTTCCGACCACATCAGCCCCAGCATTTT.

This clone was recorded a few times. The DNA of the CDR3 is TGTGCCAGCTCACCCCTAAGGAAGGCGGACTATGGCTACACCTTC. Protein product: CASSPLRKADYGYTF. This chain links TRBV18 with TRBJ1-2; no clear D. In germline, CDR1 is KGHSH, CDR2 LQKENI. The CDR3 spans 15 residues. The V end lost 3 bases, the J end lost 3 bases, and 14 bases lay between the germline ends. Complete variable domain (other parts from reference TRBV18 and TRBJ1-2): NAGVMQNPRHLVRRRGQEARLRCSPMKGHSHVYWYRQLPEEGLKFMVYLQKENIIDESGMPKERFSAEFPKEGPSILRIQQVVRGDSAAYFCASSPLRKADYGYTFGSGTRLTVV.

The chain employs TRBV2 and TRBJ1-2; TRBD1 agrees at 10 bases. The V and J ends lost 5 bases and 8 bases, in that order; junction bases with no gene match: 5. CDR1 is SNHLY and CDR2 is FYNNEI in the germline V gene. The CDR3 covers 13 residues. The CDR3 protein is CASSRQGAGGYTF. The CDR3 nucleotides read TGTGCCAGCAGTCGACAGGGGGCCGGCGGCTACACCTTC.